This is a list of T cell receptor beta chains from one sample in a study of beta chain features in type 1 diabetes. Assay: immunoSEQ multiplex PCR; the TCRdb copy retains only in-frame clones and omits some. The sample comprises a few hundred thousand clones, around 20% of which are singletons, and under 0.055% rests with the top ten. Sequenced: naive CD4+ T cells from blood. Receptors originate from a woman between 18 and 29 years old in good health. Each CDR3 is given with its conserved first and last residue. The D gene is left open where the match is weak. Clone size is given for some rows only: seen once, a few or many times, or a class if the clone is expanded.

d_gene: .; j_gene: TRBJ2-3; v_gene: TRBV5-4; abundance: few; CDR3aa: CASSLVGSASTDTQYF; CDR3nt: TGTGCCAGCAGCTTGGTCGGGAGCGCGAGCACAGATACGCAGTATTTT
d_gene: .; j_gene: TRBJ1-2; v_gene: TRBV7-2; abundance: .; CDR3aa: CASSAGQFYGYTF; CDR3nt: TGTGCCAGCAGCGCCGGACAGTTCTATGGCTACACCTTC
d_gene: TRBD2; j_gene: TRBJ2-5; v_gene: TRBV30; abundance: .; CDR3aa: CAWSGLAGGNQETQYF; CDR3nt: TGTGCCTGGAGTGGTCTAGCGGGGGGTAACCAAGAGACCCAGTACTTC
d_gene: TRBD1; j_gene: TRBJ1-2; v_gene: TRBV18; abundance: .; CDR3aa: CASSEGQDYGYTF; CDR3nt: TGTGCCAGCTCGGAGGGACAGGATTATGGCTACACCTTC
d_gene: .; j_gene: TRBJ2-7; v_gene: TRBV5-1; abundance: .; CDR3aa: CASSLGGQFTYEQYF; CDR3nt: TGCGCCAGCAGCCTGGGAGGTCAGTTCACCTACGAGCAGTACTTC
d_gene: .; j_gene: TRBJ1-6; v_gene: TRBV4-3; abundance: .; CDR3aa: CASSQDPSSYNSPLHF; CDR3nt: TGCGCCAGCAGCCAAGATCCGAGCTCCTATAATTCACCCCTCCACTTT
d_gene: .; j_gene: TRBJ1-2; v_gene: TRBV2; abundance: few; CDR3aa: CASSESANYGYTF; CDR3nt: TGTGCCAGCAGTGAGTCAGCTAACTATGGCTACACCTTC
d_gene: .; j_gene: TRBJ2-7; v_gene: TRBV4-3; abundance: .; CDR3aa: CASSQGVRSSYEQYF; CDR3nt: TGCGCCAGCAGCCAAGGCGTCCGAAGCTCCTACGAGCAGTACTTC
d_gene: .; j_gene: TRBJ2-1; v_gene: TRBV5-1; abundance: .; CDR3aa: CASSLRVPDNEQFF; CDR3nt: TGCGCCAGCAGCCTCAGGGTCCCGGACAATGAGCAGTTCTTC
d_gene: .; j_gene: TRBJ2-1; v_gene: TRBV11-2; abundance: few; CDR3aa: CASSLGGLDEQFF; CDR3nt: TGTGCCAGCAGCTTAGGAGGGTTGGATGAGCAGTTCTTC
d_gene: .; j_gene: TRBJ2-7; v_gene: TRBV2; abundance: .; CDR3aa: CASSESRGPREQYF; CDR3nt: TGTGCCAGCAGTGAAAGCAGGGGCCCGAGGGAGCAGTACTTC
d_gene: .; j_gene: TRBJ2-7; v_gene: TRBV5-1; abundance: few; CDR3aa: CASSLVQGTYEQYF; CDR3nt: TGCGCCAGCAGCTTGGTTCAGGGTACCTACGAGCAGTACTTC
d_gene: TRBD2; j_gene: TRBJ2-3; v_gene: TRBV5-1; abundance: few; CDR3aa: CASSLGLASTDTQYF; CDR3nt: TGCGCCAGCAGCTTGGGACTAGCTAGCACAGATACGCAGTATTTT
d_gene: TRBD2; j_gene: TRBJ2-1; v_gene: TRBV29-1; abundance: .; CDR3aa: CSVGGLAGGLTQGEQFF; CDR3nt: TGCAGCGTCGGAGGACTAGCGGGGGGCTTAACACAGGGTGAGCAGTTCTTC
d_gene: .; j_gene: TRBJ2-5; v_gene: TRBV29-1; abundance: .; CDR3aa: CSAAGNQETQYF; CDR3nt: TGCAGCGCGGCGGGCAACCAAGAGACCCAGTACTTC
d_gene: TRBD1; j_gene: TRBJ1-1; v_gene: TRBV4-3; abundance: .; CDR3aa: CASSQVDRRNTEAFF; CDR3nt: TGCGCCAGCAGCCAAGTGGACAGGCGGAACACTGAAGCTTTCTTT
d_gene: .; j_gene: TRBJ2-7; v_gene: TRBV5-1; abundance: .; CDR3aa: CASRPEGEGRSYEQYF; CDR3nt: TGCGCCAGCAGACCGGAGGGGGAGGGCAGATCCTACGAGCAGTACTTC
d_gene: .; j_gene: TRBJ1-1; v_gene: TRBV7-3; abundance: .; CDR3aa: CASSRDSNTEAFF; CDR3nt: TGTGCCAGCAGCCGTGACAGCAACACTGAAGCTTTCTTT
d_gene: TRBD1; j_gene: TRBJ2-5; v_gene: TRBV19; abundance: .; CDR3aa: CASGTTGGRETQYF; CDR3nt: TGTGCCAGTGGGACAACAGGGGGCCGGGAGACCCAGTACTTC
d_gene: TRBD1; j_gene: TRBJ1-2; v_gene: TRBV25-1; abundance: few; CDR3aa: CASSESYRGFEGYTF; CDR3nt: TGTGCCAGCAGTGAATCGTACAGGGGATTCGAGGGCTACACCTTC
d_gene: TRBD1; j_gene: TRBJ1-2; v_gene: TRBV7-9; abundance: few; CDR3aa: CASSPRGRNGYTF; CDR3nt: TGTGCCAGCAGCCCCAGGGGGCGGAATGGCTACACCTTC
d_gene: TRBD2; j_gene: TRBJ2-5; v_gene: TRBV5-1; abundance: few; CDR3aa: CASRGLGLEETQYF; CDR3nt: TGCGCCAGCAGGGGACTAGGGCTCGAAGAGACCCAGTACTTC
d_gene: TRBD2; j_gene: TRBJ2-3; v_gene: TRBV5-4; abundance: .; CDR3aa: CASSPRVAGNTDTQYF; CDR3nt: TGTGCCAGCAGCCCACGGGTAGCGGGAAACACAGATACGCAGTATTTT
d_gene: .; j_gene: TRBJ1-1; v_gene: TRBV29-1; abundance: few; CDR3aa: CSVEEGARAFF; CDR3nt: TGCAGCGTTGAAGAGGGGGCTCGAGCTTTCTTT
d_gene: TRBD1; j_gene: TRBJ2-1; v_gene: TRBV11-1; abundance: few; CDR3aa: CASTEYRDRANEQFF; CDR3nt: TGTGCCAGCACCGAATACCGGGACAGGGCCAATGAGCAGTTCTTC
d_gene: .; j_gene: TRBJ2-7; v_gene: TRBV19; abundance: .; CDR3aa: CASTPRERNYEQYF; CDR3nt: TGTGCCAGTACCCCAAGGGAGAGAAACTACGAGCAGTACTTC
d_gene: .; j_gene: TRBJ1-1; v_gene: TRBV30; abundance: .; CDR3aa: CASLRGSEAFF; CDR3nt: TGTGCCTCCCTCCGAGGGAGTGAAGCTTTCTTT
d_gene: TRBD1; j_gene: TRBJ2-1; v_gene: TRBV7-2; abundance: few; CDR3aa: CASSEDRGNEQFF; CDR3nt: TGTGCCAGCAGCGAAGACAGGGGGAATGAGCAGTTCTTC
d_gene: .; j_gene: TRBJ2-7; v_gene: TRBV7-9; abundance: .; CDR3aa: CASSLGGGAYEQYF; CDR3nt: TGTGCCAGCAGCTTAGGGGGCGGGGCCTACGAGCAGTACTTC
d_gene: TRBD1; j_gene: TRBJ1-1; v_gene: TRBV30; abundance: .; CDR3aa: CAWRDWRGRRTEAFF; CDR3nt: TGTGCCTGGAGGGACTGGAGGGGGCGTCGCACTGAAGCTTTCTTT
d_gene: TRBD2; j_gene: TRBJ2-3; v_gene: TRBV9; abundance: .; CDR3aa: CASSVRAGGVSTDTQYF; CDR3nt: TGTGCCAGCAGCGTTAGGGCGGGAGGGGTAAGCACAGATACGCAGTATTTT
d_gene: .; j_gene: TRBJ1-1; v_gene: TRBV5-4; abundance: few; CDR3aa: CASSFIQGATEAFF; CDR3nt: TGTGCCAGCAGTTTTATACAGGGTGCCACTGAAGCTTTCTTT
d_gene: TRBD2; j_gene: TRBJ2-1; v_gene: TRBV11-2; abundance: few; CDR3aa: CASSLYSGRSGEQFF; CDR3nt: TGTGCCAGCAGCTTGTATAGCGGGAGATCGGGTGAGCAGTTCTTC
d_gene: .; j_gene: TRBJ2-1; v_gene: TRBV25-1; abundance: .; CDR3aa: CASSEWSSTRSYNEQFF; CDR3nt: TGTGCCAGCAGTGAATGGTCGTCGACTCGCTCCTACAATGAGCAGTTCTTC
d_gene: .; j_gene: TRBJ2-1; v_gene: TRBV20-1; abundance: .; CDR3aa: CSAGLINEQFF; CDR3nt: TGCAGTGCGGGACTGATCAATGAGCAGTTCTTC
d_gene: TRBD1; j_gene: TRBJ2-1; v_gene: TRBV11-3; abundance: .; CDR3aa: CASSLQGAGNEQFF; CDR3nt: TGTGCCAGCAGCTTGCAGGGGGCGGGCAATGAGCAGTTCTTC
d_gene: TRBD1; j_gene: TRBJ1-5; v_gene: TRBV2; abundance: .; CDR3aa: CASSSTGKNQPQHF; CDR3nt: TGTGCCAGCAGTTCGACAGGGAAGAATCAGCCCCAGCATTTT
d_gene: .; j_gene: TRBJ1-1; v_gene: TRBV18; abundance: few; CDR3aa: CASSPTDSNLNTEAFF; CDR3nt: TGTGCCAGCTCTCCCACGGACAGCAACTTGAACACTGAAGCTTTCTTT
d_gene: TRBD2; j_gene: TRBJ2-7; v_gene: TRBV11-2; abundance: .; CDR3aa: CASTSWERDSYEQYF; CDR3nt: TGTGCCAGCACCTCTTGGGAGCGGGACTCCTACGAGCAGTACTTC
d_gene: .; j_gene: TRBJ2-2; v_gene: TRBV29-1; abundance: .; CDR3aa: CSGGGAGELFF; CDR3nt: TGCAGCGGCGGAGGGGCCGGGGAGCTGTTTTTT
d_gene: TRBD2; j_gene: TRBJ2-7; v_gene: TRBV7-2; abundance: .; CDR3aa: CASSLVGGSSYEQYF; CDR3nt: TGTGCCAGCAGCTTAGTCGGGGGGAGCTCCTACGAGCAGTACTTC
d_gene: TRBD1; j_gene: TRBJ2-2; v_gene: TRBV29-1; abundance: .; CDR3aa: CSVGQGVTGELFF; CDR3nt: TGCAGCGTGGGACAGGGGGTCACCGGGGAGCTGTTTTTT
d_gene: TRBD1; j_gene: TRBJ1-1; v_gene: TRBV18; abundance: few; CDR3aa: CASSFAGTGNTEAFF; CDR3nt: TGTGCCAGCTCCTTCGCCGGGACAGGAAACACTGAAGCTTTCTTT
d_gene: .; j_gene: TRBJ2-3; v_gene: TRBV7-2; abundance: few; CDR3aa: CASSLSPTDTQYF; CDR3nt: TGTGCCAGCAGCTTAAGCCCCACAGATACGCAGTATTTT
d_gene: .; j_gene: TRBJ2-1; v_gene: TRBV13; abundance: few; CDR3aa: CASLGDNEQFF; CDR3nt: TGTGCCAGCCTCGGGGACAATGAGCAGTTCTTC
d_gene: .; j_gene: TRBJ1-5; v_gene: TRBV5-8; abundance: few; CDR3aa: CASSPVQPQHF; CDR3nt: TGTGCCAGCAGCCCCGTTCAGCCCCAGCATTTT
d_gene: .; j_gene: TRBJ2-7; v_gene: TRBV9; abundance: .; CDR3aa: CASSPRLRALGNEQYF; CDR3nt: TGTGCCAGCAGCCCAAGGTTGAGGGCCCTCGGGAACGAGCAGTACTTC
d_gene: .; j_gene: TRBJ2-3; v_gene: TRBV6-1; abundance: few; CDR3aa: CASSVLGVADTQYF; CDR3nt: TGTGCCAGCAGTGTATTGGGAGTCGCAGATACGCAGTATTTT
d_gene: .; j_gene: TRBJ1-2; v_gene: TRBV30; abundance: .; CDR3aa: CAWSVAPPGYTF; CDR3nt: TGTGCCTGGAGTGTAGCCCCCCCCGGCTACACCTTC
d_gene: TRBD2; j_gene: TRBJ2-3; v_gene: TRBV2; abundance: few; CDR3aa: CASTEREWVNTQYF; CDR3nt: TGTGCCAGCACCGAGCGGGAGTGGGTGAATACGCAGTATTTT
d_gene: .; j_gene: TRBJ2-7; v_gene: TRBV5-4; abundance: few; CDR3aa: CASSLVAGQTYEQYF; CDR3nt: TGTGCCAGCAGCTTGGTCGCGGGGCAAACCTACGAGCAGTACTTC
d_gene: TRBD1; j_gene: TRBJ2-1; v_gene: TRBV10-3; abundance: .; CDR3aa: CAISDRTGPYNEQFF; CDR3nt: TGTGCCATCAGTGACCGGACAGGGCCCTACAATGAGCAGTTCTTC
d_gene: TRBD2; j_gene: TRBJ2-5; v_gene: TRBV25-1; abundance: few; CDR3aa: CASSEWGLAGGGAETQYF; CDR3nt: TGTGCCAGCAGTGAATGGGGACTAGCGGGGGGTGGGGCTGAGACCCAGTACTTC
d_gene: .; j_gene: TRBJ2-1; v_gene: TRBV14; abundance: few; CDR3aa: CASSQGPYNEQFF; CDR3nt: TGTGCCAGCAGCCAAGGGCCCTACAATGAGCAGTTCTTC
d_gene: .; j_gene: TRBJ1-1; v_gene: TRBV6-5; abundance: once; CDR3aa: CASNLGRNTEAFF; CDR3nt: TGTGCCAGCAACTTGGGGCGGAACACTGAAGCTTTCTTT
d_gene: .; j_gene: TRBJ2-7; v_gene: TRBV7-9; abundance: .; CDR3aa: CASSLANHGGRTYEQYF; CDR3nt: TGTGCCAGCAGCTTAGCGAATCACGGGGGGCGGACCTACGAGCAGTACTTC
d_gene: .; j_gene: TRBJ1-1; v_gene: TRBV7-6; abundance: few; CDR3aa: CASSEQGNTEAFF; CDR3nt: TGTGCCAGCAGTGAACAGGGGAACACTGAAGCTTTCTTT
d_gene: .; j_gene: TRBJ2-2; v_gene: TRBV7-2; abundance: .; CDR3aa: CASSSTYTGELFF; CDR3nt: TGTGCCAGCAGCTCAACATACACCGGGGAGCTGTTTTTT
d_gene: TRBD2; j_gene: TRBJ2-7; v_gene: TRBV4-2; abundance: .; CDR3aa: CASSLGLAGAYEQYF; CDR3nt: TGTGCCAGCAGCTTGGGGCTAGCGGGAGCCTACGAGCAGTACTTC
d_gene: .; j_gene: TRBJ2-2; v_gene: TRBV5-4; abundance: .; CDR3aa: CASSHNAGADTGELFF; CDR3nt: TGTGCCAGCAGCCATAATGCGGGGGCTGACACCGGGGAGCTGTTTTTT